The present T cell receptor (beta chain) was sequenced within a study of shared clonotypes between healthy human individuals. Study-wide points: For sorted subsets, rarefaction showed incomplete sequencing despite large depth.

TCRdb's copy holds only in-frame clones and misses some; the assay was immunoSEQ multiplex PCR. The sample lists roughly 2 million clones, approximately 94% occurring once. On this clone itself: Its antigen is undetermined.

Germline V gives CDR1 SGHTA, CDR2 FQGNSA. V dropped 2 bases and J dropped 2 bases, with 6 bases sitting between them. This CDR3 region has 14 residues. The chain combines TRBV7-2 with TRBJ2-2; D uncertain. The sequence came from a man aged 18 to 35 in good health. The sequenced sample consisted of naive CD4+ T cells sorted from blood. The subset is: CD45RA+ positively selected. The CDR3 bases are TGTGCCAGCAGCTTAATGGGTAACACCGGGGAGCTGTTTTTT. It specifies CASSLMGNTGELFF.